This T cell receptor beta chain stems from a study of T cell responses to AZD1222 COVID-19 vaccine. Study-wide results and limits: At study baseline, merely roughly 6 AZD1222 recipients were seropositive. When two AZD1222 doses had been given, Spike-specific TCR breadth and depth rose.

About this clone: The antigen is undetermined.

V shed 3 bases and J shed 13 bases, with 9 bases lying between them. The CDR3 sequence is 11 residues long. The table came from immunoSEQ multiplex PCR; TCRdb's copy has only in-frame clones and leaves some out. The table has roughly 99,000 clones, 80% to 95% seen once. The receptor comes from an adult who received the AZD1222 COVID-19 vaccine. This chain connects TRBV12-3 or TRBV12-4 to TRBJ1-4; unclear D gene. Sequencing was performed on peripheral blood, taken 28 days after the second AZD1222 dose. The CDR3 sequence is CASSFRQRLFF. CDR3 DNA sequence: TGTGCCAGCAGTTTCCGGCAGAGACTGTTTTTT.